The 17 T cell receptor beta chains reported below all come from one sample, sequenced in a study of cytomegalovirus exposure and HLA in healthy donors. A multiplex PCR was run with 60 Vbeta primers and 13 Jbeta primers. The method was immunoSEQ multiplex PCR; TCRdb's version includes in-frame clones alone and lacks a portion of them. In the table there are approximately 88,000 clones, 64% of which are singletons. The sample was PBMCs. These receptors all stem from a man aged 60 to 69 in good health and CMV-seronegative.

The chain employs TRBV5-1 and TRBJ2-5, with 11 bases matching TRBD2. Germline CDR1 is SGHRS and CDR2 is YFSETQ. V lost 0 bases to trimming and J lost 2 bases; unmatched junction nucleotides: 3. The CDR3 contains 16 residues. CDR3 DNA: TGCGCCAGCAGCTTGGCGCCTAGCGGGGGGCAAGAGACCCAGTACTTC. Its translation: CASSLAPSGGQETQYF.

This chain uses TRBV5-1 with TRBJ1-5; 10 nucleotides line up with TRBD1. CDR1 is SGHRS, CDR2 YFSETQ, per germline. The CDR3 is made up of 14 amino acids. Trimming at V came to 2 bases and at J to 12 bases, leaving 8 bases not matched to a gene. The CDR3 protein is CASSLAGTGDLQHF. In DNA form, the CDR3 reads TGCGCCAGCAGCTTAGCCGGGACAGGGGACCTCCAGCATTTT.

The rearrangement uses TRBV9 and TRBJ2-7; TRBD2 aligns across 9 bases. CDR1 is SGDLS and CDR2 is YYNGEE in the germline V gene. The CDR3 extends over 16 amino acids. With 4 bases clipped from V and 11 bases from J, the junction kept 19 bases outside the gene matches. CDR3 loop: CASSLGTSLISHTKYF. For the CDR3, the DNA is TGTGCCAGCAGCCTTGGGACTAGCCTTATCTCTCATACGAAGTACTTC.

The chain employs TRBV5-1 and TRBJ2-3; D may be TRBD2 (6 bases). Looked up from germline, CDR1 is SGHRS and CDR2 is YFSETQ. This CDR3 has 15 amino acids. Trimming left V 0 bases short and J 2 bases short, with 10 bases between. The DNA of the CDR3 is TGCGCCAGCAGCTTGGCGGGACTTTACACAGATACGCAGTATTTT. This encodes CASSLAGLYTDTQYF. Combining the CDR3 with reference TRBV5-1 and TRBJ2-3 gives the whole variable domain KAGVTQTPRYLIKTRGQQVTLSCSPISGHRSVSWYQQTPGQGLQFLFEYFSETQRNKGNFPGRFSGRQFSNSRSEMNVSTLELGDSALYLCASSLAGLYTDTQYFGPGTRLTVL.

The chain joins TRBV6-1 to TRBJ2-7; D gene uncertain. Trimming cost V 3 bases and J 4 bases, with 4 bases left between them. From germline, CDR1 is MNHNS and CDR2 SASEGT. The length of the CDR3 is 11 residues. CDR3 region: CASSDGYEQYF. The CDR3 DNA is TGTGCCAGCAGTGACGGGTACGAGCAGTACTTC.

The V and J genes are TRBV19 and TRBJ1-1; tentatively, D is TRBD1 (5 bases). Trimming pared 5 bases from V and 7 bases from J, leaving 17 bases between. CDR3 length equals 14 residues. In germline, CDR1 is LNHDA, CDR2 SQIVND (reference sequence). CDR3 region: CASSRTLVSDEAFF. The DNA of the CDR3 is TGTGCCAGTAGTCGGACACTGGTTAGTGATGAAGCTTTCTTT.

The rearrangement joins TRBV27 to TRBJ2-3, with no clear D. The CDR3 spans 12 residues. V shed 7 bases and J shed 0 bases, with 5 bases lying between them. CDR1 is MNHEY and CDR2 is SMNVEV in the germline V gene (reference sequence). The CDR3 here is CASISSTDTQYF. CDR3 sequence (DNA): TGTGCCAGCATTTCGAGCACAGATACGCAGTATTTT.

This clone was observed a handful of times. The chain uses TRBV9 and TRBJ1-5; D might be TRBD1 (6 bases). The CDR3 covers 15 residues. Per the germline V gene, CDR1 is SGDLS and CDR2 is YYNGEE. V was shortened by 4 bases and J by 6 bases, with 17 bases between the two germline ends. In DNA, the CDR3 is TGTGCCAGCAGCCCCGGGGAGGGGGTTACTCAGCCCCAGCATTTT. This translates into CASSPGEGVTQPQHF.

CDR3 sequence reads: CASSPTGSTNEKLFF. DNA of the CDR3: TGTGCCAGCAGCCCAACGGGTTCCACTAATGAAAAACTGTTTTTT. The chain couples TRBV11-2 to TRBJ1-4; no firm D call. Looked up from germline, CDR1 is SGHAT and CDR2 is FQNNGV. The ends were cut back, 5 bases at V and 2 bases at J, with 12 bases in the middle. The length of the CDR3 is 15 residues.

This rearrangement joins TRBV7-2 to TRBJ2-5; D is unclear. The end of the DNA aligns better with TRBJ2-7, so the J call may be wrong. The CDR3 spans 13 residues. The germline V gene has CDR1 SGHTA and CDR2 FQGNSA. The CDR3 DNA follows: TGTGCCAGCAGCGATACCCCTATCTACGAGCAGTACTTC. Protein product: CASSDTPIYEQYF.

The rearrangement links TRBV19 to TRBJ2-7; D is ambiguous. Germline CDR1 and CDR2: LNHDA and SQIVND (reference sequence). The CDR3 totals 12 residues. Trimming pared 9 bases from V and 6 bases from J, leaving 15 bases between. CDR3 sequence: CASTHSLVEQYF. The CDR3 nucleotides are TGTGCCAGCACACATTCGCTTGTCGAGCAGTACTTC.

The V gene is TRBV7-3, the J gene TRBJ1-1; 7 nucleotides agree with TRBD1. The V gene end was trimmed by 6 bases and the J gene end by 6 bases; junction bases not matched to a gene: 10. This CDR3 spans 14 amino acids. Germline values: CDR1 SGHTA, CDR2 FQGTGA. CDR3 nucleotide sequence: TGTGCCAGCAGACCAGGGGGACCGGACGCTGAAGCTTTCTTT. This translates into CASRPGGPDAEAFF.

This rearrangement joins TRBV9 to TRBJ2-3; D is undetermined. This CDR3 has 14 residues. Germline V lookup: CDR1 SGDLS, CDR2 YYNGEE. The ends were cut back, 4 bases at V and 4 bases at J, with 13 bases in the middle. The CDR3 loop reads CASSSTTLADTQYF. For the CDR3, the DNA is TGTGCCAGCAGCTCAACGACTCTAGCAGATACGCAGTATTTT.

The rearrangement links TRBV2 to TRBJ2-7; the D is unclear. The germline CDR1 and CDR2 sequences are SNHLY and FYNNEI. V was shortened by 4 bases and J by 5 bases, with 12 bases between the two germline ends. The CDR3 is 13 residues long. This CDR3 is CASSVNMNHEQYF. The DNA of the CDR3 is TGTGCCAGCAGTGTCAACATGAACCACGAGCAGTACTTC.

DNA for the CDR3: TGTGCCAGCAGTGAAGTCTCAGGGTTTGGCTACGAGCAGTACTTC. This sequence encodes CASSEVSGFGYEQYF. The chain uses TRBV2 and TRBJ2-7, with D possibly matching TRBD1 (5 bases). Looked up from germline, CDR1 is SNHLY and CDR2 is FYNNEI. The CDR3 is 15 residues long. V lost 1 base and J 3 bases, leaving 13 bases between the germline ends.

The genes are TRBV6-5 and TRBJ1-4; 8 bases fit TRBD1. The CDR3 extends over 13 amino acids. V gave up 8 bases and J gave up 4 bases; unmatched junction bases: 3. Germline V gene data show CDR1 as MNHEY and CDR2 as SVGAGI. Written as DNA, the CDR3 is TGTGCCAGCCCGGGACAGGATAATGAAAAACTGTTTTTT. It translates to CASPGQDNEKLFF.

This clone was found once. The V and J genes are TRBV7-3 and TRBJ1-2; D gene uncertain. The CDR3 loop spans 17 amino acids. The V gene lost 5 bases and the J gene lost 2 bases, with 21 bases spanning the gap. The germline V gene has CDR1 SGHTA and CDR2 FQGTGA. CDR3 DNA sequence: TGTGCCAGCAGCCTCGTCGGTCGGGAATTACCGAACTATGGCTACACCTTC. The encoded protein is CASSLVGRELPNYGYTF.